What follows are 26 T cell receptor beta chains derived from one specimen sequenced in a study of breast tumors, draining lymph nodes, adjacent tissues (dated by TCRdb to the mid-2010s). The library was obtained by multiplex PCR. Sequencing relied on an Illumina HiSeq 2000. The public reads were quality trimmed at Q25 with fastp and then assembled into clones with MiXCR by TCRdb, keeping productive beta chains. Duplicate CDR3 protein sequences are folded into a single record with the most common DNA and genes. The sample table contains 290,000 or so distinct CDR3 sequences; only one count was recorded for over 30% of them. Of the sample, about 1.2% is held by the ten largest clones. The axillary draining lymph nodes of breast cancer patients were the source of the lymph node samples. The source material was axillary lymph node tissue. These receptors originate from a female donor with breast cancer. Some clones in this sample may be carry-over from other donors' samples.

The chain joins TRBV20-1 to TRBJ1-1; perhaps TRBD1 as D (5 bases). V dropped 6 bases and J dropped 5 bases, with 13 bases sitting between them. This CDR3 comprises 12 residues. CDR1 and CDR2 (germline): DFQATT, SNEGSKA (reference sequence). Here the CDR3 DNA reads TGCAGTGCCCGTCCCCGGGGGACTGAAGCTTTCTTT. Protein product: CSARPRGTEAFF.

This clonotype appeared many times. The chain carries TRBV9 and TRBJ2-3; TRBD2 matches at 8 bases. The ends lost 2 bases at V and 3 bases at J; junction bases unmatched: 11. The CDR3 length is 17 residues. Per germline, CDR1 SGDLS and CDR2 YYNGEE. For the CDR3, the DNA is TGTGCCAGCAGCGTCCAAGACTCGGGAGGGCCGACAGATACGCAGTATTTT. Amino acids: CASSVQDSGGPTDTQYF.

This clonotype has at least ten counts. The chain carries TRBV20-1 and TRBJ1-4; D call uncertain. This CDR3 is built from 12 residues. Trimming removed 1 base from V and 0 bases from J, with 0 bases in between. The germline gives CDR1 DFQATT, CDR2 SNEGSKA (reference sequence). The CDR3 loop reads CSARATNEKLFF. The CDR3 nucleotides are TGCAGTGCTAGAGCAACTAATGAAAAACTGTTTTTT.

The chain has TRBV6-1 and TRBJ1-2; 7 bases are shared with TRBD1. The V gene end was trimmed by 3 bases and the J gene end by 1 base; junction bases not matched to a gene: 5. This CDR3 region has 15 residues. The germline V gene encodes CDR1 MNHNS and CDR2 SASEGT. CDR3 in amino acids: CASSDFGTVNYGYTF. CDR3 nucleotides: TGTGCCAGCAGTGATTTCGGGACAGTTAACTATGGCTACACCTTC.

In this sample, this clonotype turned up many times. This chain connects TRBV25-1 to TRBJ2-1; 11 bases match TRBD2. Germline-derived CDR1 and CDR2 are MGHDK and SYGVNS. The J segment lost 7 bases and the V segment lost 1 base, leaving 6 bases of the junction unmatched. This CDR3 spans 16 amino acids. The CDR3 DNA is TGTGCCAGCAGTGAATTTAGCGGGAGGGTAGGAAATGAGCAGTTCTTC. This codes for CASSEFSGRVGNEQFF.

This clonotype was seen a few times. The chain has TRBV27 and TRBJ2-7; 13 nucleotides line up with TRBD2. The V gene end was trimmed by 5 bases and the J gene end by 4 bases; junction bases not matched to a gene: 14. The CDR3 covers 18 residues. Germline V gene data show CDR1 as MNHEY and CDR2 as SMNVEV (reference sequence). This CDR3 is CASSQSGLAGYGPYEQYF. CDR3 DNA sequence: TGTGCCAGCAGTCAATCGGGACTAGCGGGATACGGGCCATACGAGCAGTACTTC.

This clonotype occurred many times. This CDR3 is CASSAGWDEQYF. DNA for the CDR3: TGTGCCAGCAGTGCGGGTTGGGACGAGCAGTACTTC. The chain combines TRBV6-1 with TRBJ2-7; D is unresolved. The germline V gene encodes CDR1 MNHNS and CDR2 SASEGT. CDR3 size: 12 residues. Trimming shortened V by 4 bases and J by 5 bases, and 9 bases separated the two germline ends.

This chain joins TRBV2 and TRBJ1-5; D is possibly TRBD1 (5 bases). In germline, CDR1 is SNHLY, CDR2 FYNNEI. Trimming stripped 6 bases from V and 9 bases from J, with 15 bases between. This CDR3 spans 13 amino acids. This CDR3 is CASRGGSDTPQHF. CDR3 DNA sequence: TGTGCCAGCAGGGGGGGGTCCGATACGCCCCAGCATTTT.

Points on this clonotype: This clone may be a read error of a much larger clone one base away. The J gene is TRBJ2-7, the V gene TRBV7-2, with D uncertain. Per germline, CDR1 SGHTA and CDR2 FQGNSA. There are 16 residues in the CDR3. DNA for the CDR3: TGTGCCAGCACCTTCGCCATGGCGCCGAGCTCCTACGAGCGGTACTTC. It codes for CASTFAMAPSSYERYF. The full variable domain, completed using reference TRBV7-2 and TRBJ2-7, is GAGVSQSPSNKVTEKGKDVELRCDPISGHTALYWYRQSLGQGLEFLIYFQGNSAPDKSGLPSDRFSAERTGGSVSTLTIQRTQQEDSAVYLCASTFAMAPSSYERYFGPGTRLTVT.

This clonotype was observed many times. At one of its ends the junction is not consistent with the germline gene, which may arise from a read error. The chain is built from TRBV12-3 or TRBV12-4 and TRBJ2-1, with 11 bases identical to TRBD1. This CDR3 has 15 residues. The CDR3 nucleotides read TGTGCCAGCAGTTTAGGAAGGACAGGGGGCGATGAGCAATTCTTC. The encoded protein is CASSLGRTGGDEQFF.

In its sample, this clonotype was seen many times. The chain links TRBV2 to TRBJ2-5; 10 bases line up with TRBD2. This CDR3 is 14 amino acids long. Germline V gene data show CDR1 as SNHLY and CDR2 as FYNNEI. Losses at the gene ends were 7 bases for V and 4 bases for J; bases not matched to a gene: 6. The CDR3 protein is CASMSGRARETQYF. CDR3 in DNA: TGTGCCAGCATGAGCGGGAGGGCCCGAGAGACCCAGTACTTC.

This clonotype was counted at least ten times. J is TRBJ2-1 and V is TRBV20-1, with 7 bases that match TRBD2. The CDR3 length is 14 residues. Germline loops: CDR1 DFQATT, CDR2 SNEGSKA (reference sequence). V lost 3 bases to trimming and J lost 9 bases; unmatched junction nucleotides: 11. As DNA, the CDR3 is TGCAGTGCTAGTGTACTAGCGTTTTTTGGTGAGCAGTTCTTC. It translates to CSASVLAFFGEQFF.

V and J are TRBV19 and TRBJ2-1, with D possibly matching TRBD2 (5 bases). The CDR3 sequence is 17 residues long. The germline gives CDR1 LNHDA, CDR2 SQIVND (reference sequence). V was shortened by 0 bases and J by 1 base, with 13 bases between the two germline ends. Written as DNA, the CDR3 is TGTGCCAGTAGTATAGATCTTTGGCCGGGGTCCTACAATGAGCAGTTCTTC. Residues: CASSIDLWPGSYNEQFF.

The chain is built from TRBV7-9 and TRBJ2-2; tentative D call: TRBD1 (6 bases). The CDR3 totals 18 residues. Trimming took 1 base from V and 0 from J, leaving 15 bases between them. CDR1 is SEHNR and CDR2 is FQNEAQ in the germline V gene (reference sequence). The CDR3 reads CASSLGQQGCANTGELFF. The CDR3 nucleotides read TGTGCCAGCAGCTTAGGCCAACAGGGCTGTGCGAACACCGGGGAGCTGTTTTTT. Full variable domain (outside the CDR3, taken from reference TRBV7-9 and TRBJ2-2): DTGVSQNPRHKITKRGQNVTFRCDPISEHNRLYWYRQTLGQGPEFLTYFQNEAQLEKSRLLSDRFSAERPKGSFSTLEIQRTEQGDSAMYLCASSLGQQGCANTGELFFGEGSRLTVL.

This rearrangement joins TRBV19 to TRBJ1-5, with unresolved D. The CDR3 has 15 amino acids. The germline V gene encodes CDR1 LNHDA and CDR2 SQIVND (reference sequence). V lost 0 bases and J 2 bases, leaving 8 bases between the germline ends. The CDR3 DNA is TGTGCCAGTAGTATAGACTGGGGAGGCAATCAGCCCCAGCATTTT. This codes for CASSIDWGGNQPQHF.

The chain employs TRBV28 and TRBJ2-5; 7 nucleotides match TRBD2. CDR1 is MDHEN, CDR2 SYDVKM, per germline. Trimming removed 7 bases from V and 2 bases from J; junction bases left unmatched: 13. CDR3 length: 16 amino acids. The CDR3 loop is CASNRGGRGFQETQYF. In nucleotides, the CDR3 is TGTGCCAGCAACCGTGGGGGGAGGGGCTTTCAAGAGACCCAGTACTTC.

This clonotype was detected ten times or more. The V and J genes are TRBV7-2 and TRBJ2-7, with D unclear. The V gene lost 5 bases and the J gene lost 6 bases, with 20 bases spanning the gap. The CDR3 is made up of 15 amino acids. The V gene's germline CDR1 is SGHTA and CDR2 FQGNSA. Written as DNA, the CDR3 is TGTGCCAGCAGCCCTTCTCTGGACCGCCCGGGCGAGCAGTACTTC. As protein: CASSPSLDRPGEQYF.

The V gene is TRBV12-5, the J gene TRBJ2-1; 11 nucleotides match TRBD2. The V and J ends lost 3 bases and 8 bases, in that order; junction bases with no gene match: 12. This CDR3 comprises 17 residues. Germline lookup yields CDR1 LGHNT and CDR2 FRNRAP. The CDR3 protein is CASGFLQTSGSPHEQFF. The CDR3 DNA is TGTGCTAGTGGTTTCCTTCAAACTAGCGGGAGTCCCCATGAGCAGTTCTTC. Full variable domain (outside the CDR3, taken from reference TRBV12-5 and TRBJ2-1): DARVTQTPRHKVTEMGQEVTMRCQPILGHNTVFWYRQTMMQGLELLAYFRNRAPLDDSGMPKDRFSAEMPDATLATLKIQPSEPRDSAVYFCASGFLQTSGSPHEQFFGPGTRLTVL.

This clonotype has a count of ten or more. The chain joins TRBV10-2 to TRBJ2-3; 7 bases align to TRBD2. V trimming: 10 bases; J trimming: 4 bases; junction bases outside the gene matches: 14. In germline, CDR1 is WSHSY, CDR2 SAAADI. The CDR3 consists of 15 residues. In nucleotides, the CDR3 is TGCGCCATTACGGGGGGAGCGGGATTGTCAGATACGCAGTATTTT. It encodes CAITGGAGLSDTQYF.

In this sample, this clonotype turned up many times. This chain joins TRBV19 and TRBJ2-5; D is perhaps TRBD2 (6 bases). This CDR3 is 18 amino acids long. V was cut by 1 base and J by 5 bases, with 23 bases left in between. Looked up from germline, CDR1 is LNHDA and CDR2 is SQIVND (reference sequence). Here the CDR3 reads CASSIVGSAISGAETQYF. CDR3 coding DNA: TGTGCCAGTAGTATAGTCGGGAGCGCCATTTCTGGGGCCGAGACCCAGTACTTC.

The chain employs TRBV10-2 and TRBJ1-4, with D maybe TRBD1 (5 bases). CDR3 length: 16 amino acids. Trimming cost V 4 bases and J 11 bases, with 23 bases left between them. Germline V gene data show CDR1 as WSHSY and CDR2 as SAAADI. The CDR3 region has the DNA TGCGCCAGCAGTGGAGGGAGGGGACGGGGAGGGGAGAAACTGTTTTTT. It specifies CASSGGRGRGGEKLFF.

Many counts were recorded for this clonotype. The junction departs from germline at one end; a sequencing error may be responsible. This sequence joins TRBV20-1 and TRBJ2-4; the match to TRBD2 covers 7 bases. The CDR3 loop spans 13 amino acids. Per the germline V gene, CDR1 is DFQATT and CDR2 is SNEGSKA (reference sequence). The CDR3 DNA sequence: TGCAGTGCTAGAAAAGGGGTGACAGCGGGGTTCAGGTTC. Translated, it gives CSARKGVTAGFRF.

The chain uses TRBV2 and TRBJ2-5, with D uncertain. The CDR3 is made up of 15 amino acids. The ends were cut back, 6 bases at V and 3 bases at J, with 17 bases in the middle. Germline V gives CDR1 SNHLY, CDR2 FYNNEI. The CDR3 bases are TGTGCCAGCAGCTTAGATAGGAGCCCCAAAGAGACCCAGTACTTC. The encoded protein is CASSLDRSPKETQYF.

In this sample, this clonotype turned up many times. CDR3 DNA: TGTGCCAGCAGTGGCGGAGAGACCCAGTACTTC. Its protein product is CASSGGETQYF. The gene calls are TRBV25-1 and TRBJ2-5; no definite D call. Germline-derived CDR1 and CDR2 are MGHDK and SYGVNS. The ends were cut back, 4 bases at V and 4 bases at J, with 4 bases in the middle. There are 11 residues in the CDR3.

This clonotype showed up just a few times. V is TRBV18 and J is TRBJ2-5; a possible D gene is TRBD2 (5 bases). Trimming removed 3 bases from V and 4 bases from J, with 6 bases in between. The CDR3 spans 12 residues. Germline loops: CDR1 KGHSH, CDR2 LQKENI. In nucleotides, the CDR3 is TGTGCCAGCTCACCGGACTCAGAGACCCAGTACTTC. Its translation is CASSPDSETQYF. Variable domain in full (rest from reference TRBV18 and TRBJ2-5): NAGVMQNPRHLVRRRGQEARLRCSPMKGHSHVYWYRQLPEEGLKFMVYLQKENIIDESGMPKERFSAEFPKEGPSILRIQQVVRGDSAAYFCASSPDSETQYFGPGTRLLVL.

Notes on this clonotype: With a much larger clone just one base away, this may be a read error. The CDR3 bases are TGTGCCAGCAGCGCAGGGGTGGCGGGAACCACACCTACCTACGAGCAGTACTTC. Protein sequence: CASSAGVAGTTPTYEQYF. J is TRBJ2-7 and V is TRBV9; D is perhaps TRBD1 or TRBD2 (6 bases each). Germline lookup yields CDR1 SGDLS and CDR2 YYNGEE. This CDR3 comprises 18 residues. Trimming removed 3 bases at V and 2 bases at J, with 24 bases between. Full variable domain (remainder filled in from reference TRBV9 and TRBJ2-7): DSGVTQTPKHLITATGQRVTLRCSPRSGDLSVYWYQQSLDQGLQFLIQYYNGEERAKGNILERFSAQQFPDLHSELNLSSLELGDSALYFCASSAGVAGTTPTYEQYFGPGTRLTVT.